This T cell receptor beta chain was identified during a study of T-cell memory formation after mild COVID-19. In the study overall: TCR clusters largely stayed donor specific. Study-level findings and limits: There were some responding clones in pre-infection memory, which suggested that cross-reactive memory had joined. Clones that shrank (day 15 to 85) were balanced CD4/CD8, whereas later expanders leaned CD4+.

One entry per CDR3 protein, called by TCRdb with MiXCR from the 5' RACE reads. Of about 240,000 distinct CDR3 sequences listed, over 9% are singletons. Only a few counts were recorded for this clonotype. What it binds is unknown. The CDR3 consists of 16 residues. Trimming cost V 5 bases and J 1 base; bases outside gene matches: 7. The V gene's germline CDR1 is SGHTA and CDR2 FQGNSA. The material sequenced was PBMCs or a T cell subset sorted from them (not recorded which). The chain recombines TRBV7-2 with TRBJ2-3, with 9 bases identical to TRBD2. The source is a man aged 18 to 29 who had mild COVID-19 (a few samples of this study predate the infection). Cell type and time point are not known. The DNA for the CDR3 is TGTGCCAGCAGCGCCATAGCGGGGGCGGGCACAGATACGCAGTATTTT. Encoded protein: CASSAIAGAGTDTQYF.